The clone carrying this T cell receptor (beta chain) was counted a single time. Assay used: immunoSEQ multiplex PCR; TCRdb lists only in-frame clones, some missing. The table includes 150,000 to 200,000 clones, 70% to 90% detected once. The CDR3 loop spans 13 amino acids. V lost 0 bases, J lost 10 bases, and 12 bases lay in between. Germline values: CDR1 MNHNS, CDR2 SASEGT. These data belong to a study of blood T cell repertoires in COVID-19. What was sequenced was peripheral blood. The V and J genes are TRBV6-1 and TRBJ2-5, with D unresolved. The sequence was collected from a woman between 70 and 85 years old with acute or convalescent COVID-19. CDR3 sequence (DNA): TGTGCCAGCAGTGAAGCGCGAGGCGTGGACCAGTACTTC. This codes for CASSEARGVDQYF.